These T cell receptor beta chains were read from a single sample in a study of identical twins. TCRdb re-analysed the 5' RACE reads in MiXCR, keeping a single row per CDR3 protein. In the table there are about 240,000 distinct CDR3 sequences, 12% of which are singletons. This sample also appeared in a second study, on yellow fever vaccine responses in identical twins.

The sample was memory (CD45RO+) T cells sorted from blood. The origin of the receptors is a young woman in good health. Each CDR3 is given with its conserved first and last residue. A D gene is named only where the DNA matches it firmly. Only some rows state a clone size, as once, few, many or a class for expanded clones.

J gene: TRBJ2-3
clone size: .
D gene: .
V gene: TRBV20-1
CDR3 DNA: TGCAGTGCAGTCACGGGTCAGGACTTCTCCCCAGATACGCAGTATTTT
CDR3 protein: CSAVTGQDFSPDTQYF

J gene: TRBJ2-2
clone size: few
D gene: .
V gene: TRBV7-3
CDR3 DNA: TGTGCCAGCAGCCCCCGGGGGCGGGGGAGCACCGGGGAGCTGTTTTTT
CDR3 protein: CASSPRGRGSTGELFF

J gene: TRBJ2-1
clone size: few
D gene: TRBD2
V gene: TRBV20-1
CDR3 DNA: TGCAGTGCTAGAGACCCCGGAGGGACTAGCGGGAGTGGGTCCTACAATGAGCAGTTCTTC
CDR3 protein: CSARDPGGTSGSGSYNEQFF

J gene: TRBJ2-2
clone size: many
D gene: TRBD2
V gene: TRBV4-2
CDR3 DNA: TGTGCCAGCAGGATCGGGACTAGCGACACCGGGGAGCTGTTTTTT
CDR3 protein: CASRIGTSDTGELFF

J gene: TRBJ2-1
clone size: .
D gene: TRBD2
V gene: TRBV5-1
CDR3 DNA: TGCGCCAGCAGCTTGGTACTAGCGGGGGGGCTGGATGAGCAGTTCTTC
CDR3 protein: CASSLVLAGGLDEQFF

J gene: TRBJ2-2
clone size: few
D gene: .
V gene: TRBV6-5
CDR3 DNA: TGTGCCAGCAGTTACATGGCAACCGGGGAGCTGTTTTTT
CDR3 protein: CASSYMATGELFF

J gene: TRBJ2-2
clone size: many
D gene: TRBD2
V gene: TRBV28
CDR3 DNA: TGTGCCAGCTACTGGCCTAGCGGGGGGTCATCCGGGGAGCTGTTTTTT
CDR3 protein: CASYWPSGGSSGELFF

J gene: TRBJ2-7
clone size: .
D gene: TRBD1
V gene: TRBV29-1
CDR3 DNA: TGCAGCGTTGATGCACAGGGGAGCTCCTACGAGCAGTACTTC
CDR3 protein: CSVDAQGSSYEQYF

J gene: TRBJ2-7
clone size: many
D gene: .
V gene: TRBV5-1
CDR3 DNA: TGCGCCAGCAGTCGGGATCTGAACGAGCAGTACTTC
CDR3 protein: CASSRDLNEQYF

J gene: TRBJ2-3
clone size: many
D gene: .
V gene: TRBV5-1
CDR3 DNA: TGCGCCAGCAGCTTGCAAAAGAACACAGATACGCAGTATTTT
CDR3 protein: CASSLQKNTDTQYF

J gene: TRBJ2-1
clone size: few
D gene: .
V gene: TRBV21-1
CDR3 DNA: TGTGCCAGCAGCAAAGGGGCGGAGAGCTCCTACAATGAGCAGTTCTTC
CDR3 protein: CASSKGAESSYNEQFF

J gene: TRBJ2-3
clone size: few
D gene: TRBD2
V gene: TRBV7-9
CDR3 DNA: TGTGCCAGCAGCTTAGATAGCGGGGGGCAACTCACAGATACGCAGTATTTT
CDR3 protein: CASSLDSGGQLTDTQYF

J gene: TRBJ2-7
clone size: many
D gene: TRBD1
V gene: TRBV3-1
CDR3 DNA: TGTGCCAGCAGTCCTCCCCGGACAGGGATAGCCTACGAGCAGTACTTC
CDR3 protein: CASSPPRTGIAYEQYF

J gene: TRBJ2-5
clone size: .
D gene: .
V gene: TRBV20-1
CDR3 DNA: TGCAGTGCCCCAGAAGCGGGTGGAGAGACCCAGTACTTC
CDR3 protein: CSAPEAGGETQYF